This TCR beta chain is drawn from a study of a mutant IDH1 vaccine in newly diagnosed glioma. As for time point: week 35, safety follow-up. A single vaccine dose contained 300 ug of mutant IDH1 20-mer peptide, and topical imiquimod was used with it. As regards this clone: Its antigen is not known.

V was clipped by 8 bases and J by 5 bases, with 15 bases between them. The CDR3 loop spans 14 amino acids. Germline V lookup: CDR1 LNHNV, CDR2 YYDKDF (reference sequence). The protocol was immunoSEQ multiplex PCR, while the TCRdb copy is restricted to in-frame clones and leaves out a portion. The sample consists of tens of thousands of clones, about 74% of them appearing once. Sequencing used PBMCs, obtained from a glioma patient whose treatment included an IDH1 peptide vaccine. The J gene is TRBJ2-2, the V gene TRBV15; the D gene is possibly TRBD2 (6 bases). The source of this sequence is a man in his fifties with glioma. This CDR3 is CATRTGEETGELFF. The DNA of the CDR3 is TGTGCCACCCGAACGGGGGAGGAAACCGGGGAGCTGTTTTTT.